A single sample gave rise to the 31 T cell receptor beta chains below, sequenced in a study of early T cells in non-severe SARS-CoV-2 infection (dated by TCRdb to the early 2020s). The library came from 5' RACE. TCRdb records NextSeq 500 as the sequencer. TCRdb reprocessing: public reads trimmed at Q25 with fastp, clones called with MiXCR, in-frame beta chains kept. One record per CDR3 amino acid sequence lists the most common genes and DNA. The sample table contains fewer than 50,000 distinct CDR3 sequences; only one count was recorded for about 12% of them. The ten largest clones capture 16% of the sample. Sequencing was performed on whole blood. Receptors originate from an adult who was a healthcare worker with PCR-confirmed SARS-CoV-2 infection or an uninfected control (not recorded which).

The genes are TRBV6-1 and TRBJ2-7; D is unclear. The CDR3 is 13 amino acids. V shed 3 bases and J shed 0 bases, with 6 bases lying between them. Germline V gene sequence: CDR1 MNHNS, CDR2 SASEGT. The CDR3 DNA is TGTGCCAGCAGTGAGGACGGCTCCTACGAGCAGTACTTC. As protein: CASSEDGSYEQYF.

This clonotype was recorded at least ten times. The chain uses TRBV2 and TRBJ2-1; D not resolved. The CDR3 has 13 residues. CDR1 and CDR2 from the germline V gene are SNHLY and FYNNEI. Trimming took off 7 bases at V and 4 bases at J, with 11 bases between the two ends. The chain's CDR3 is CASTAGGYNEQFF. In DNA form, the CDR3 reads TGTGCCAGCACCGCAGGTGGATACAATGAGCAGTTCTTC. The full variable domain, in which reference TRBV2 and TRBJ2-1 provide the parts outside the CDR3, is EPEVTQTPSHQVTQMGQEVILRCVPISNHLYFYWYRQILGQKVEFLVSFYNNEISEKSEIFDDQFSVERPDGSNFTLKIRSTKLEDSAMYFCASTAGGYNEQFFGPGTRLTVL.

The genes are TRBV11-3 and TRBJ2-1; D tentatively reads TRBD1 or TRBD2 (5 bases each). V lost 1 base, J lost 7 bases, and 11 bases lay in between. Germline CDR1 SGHNT, CDR2 YENEEA. The CDR3 extends over 14 amino acids. This CDR3 reads CASSLGDPSNEQFF. The CDR3 DNA sequence: TGTGCCAGCAGCTTAGGGGACCCCTCTAATGAGCAGTTCTTC. The variable domain in full, with the rest retrieved from reference TRBV11-3 and TRBJ2-1, is EAGVVQSPRYKIIEKKQPVAFWCNPISGHNTLYWYLQNLGQGPELLIRYENEEAVDDSQLPKDRFSAERLKGVDSTLKIQPAELGDSAVYLCASSLGDPSNEQFFGPGTRLTVL.

This clonotype was counted only a few times. The V call is TRBV7-9, the J call TRBJ2-7, with D unresolved. The CDR3 length is 14 residues. CDR1 is SEHNR, CDR2 FQNEAQ, per germline (reference sequence). Trimming shortened V by 2 bases and J by 0 bases, and 8 bases separated the two germline ends. CDR3 in DNA: TGTGCCAGCAGCTTAACCAAGGTCTCCTACGAGCAGTACTTC. Protein product: CASSLTKVSYEQYF.

This rearrangement joins TRBV14 to TRBJ2-3; tentatively, D is TRBD1 (5 bases). The V end was cut by 1 base, the J end by 4 bases, with 6 bases between. Germline CDR1 and CDR2: SGHDN and FVKESK. The length of the CDR3 is 13 residues. In nucleotides, the CDR3 is TGTGCCAGCAGCCAAGTAGGGGCAGATACGCAGTATTTT. Its protein is CASSQVGADTQYF. The full variable domain, rest sourced from reference TRBV14 and TRBJ2-3, is EAGVTQFPSHSVIEKGQTVTLRCDPISGHDNLYWYRRVMGKEIKFLLHFVKESKQDESGMPNNRFLAERTGGTYSTLKVQPAELEDSGVYFCASSQVGADTQYFGPGTRLTVL.

The chain recombines TRBV19 with TRBJ2-3, with D maybe TRBD2 (5 bases). Germline loops: CDR1 LNHDA, CDR2 SQIVND (reference sequence). This CDR3 contains 15 residues. V lost 8 bases, J lost 5 bases, and 20 bases lay in between. CDR3 residues: CASGGPEGVRDTQYF. DNA for the CDR3: TGTGCCAGTGGTGGCCCCGAGGGAGTGAGAGATACGCAGTATTTT.

This clonotype was found a few times. This chain connects TRBV5-1 to TRBJ2-2; D call uncertain. Per the germline V gene, CDR1 is SGHRS and CDR2 is YFSETQ. V was pared by 1 base and J by 3 bases, with 10 bases between. The length of the CDR3 is 15 residues. The CDR3 DNA reads TGCGCCAGCAGCTTGCTAGGGTTCGACACCGGGGAGCTGTTTTTT. It codes for CASSLLGFDTGELFF.

There are many counts of this clonotype. CDR3 nucleotide sequence: TGCGCCAGCAGCCAACTTCCGGGACGGAAAAACATTCAGTACTTC. Translation: CASSQLPGRKNIQYF. The rearrangement uses TRBV4-3 and TRBJ2-4, with D perhaps given as TRBD1 or TRBD2 (5 bases each). The CDR3 consists of 15 residues. V was cut by 2 bases and J by 4 bases, with 12 bases left in between. CDR1 and CDR2 (germline): LGHNA, YSLEER.

This rearrangement joins TRBV4-1 to TRBJ2-1; TRBD1 agrees at 8 bases. This CDR3 comprises 15 residues. Germline CDR1 is MGHRA and CDR2 is YSYEKL. With V trimmed by 4 bases and J by 6 bases, 8 bases remained unmatched. The CDR3 nucleotides are TGCGCCAGCAGCCCCGGACAGGGCTCGGTCAATGAGCAGTTCTTC. This gives the protein CASSPGQGSVNEQFF.

The chain couples TRBV30 to TRBJ2-7; TRBD2 might be the D (6 bases). V lost 2 bases and J 2 bases, leaving 13 bases between the germline ends. Germline V gives CDR1 GTSNPN, CDR2 SVGIG (reference sequence). CDR3 size: 14 residues. The CDR3: CAWSPPGGTYEQYF. CDR3 nucleotide sequence: TGTGCCTGGAGTCCCCCCGGAGGGACCTACGAGCAGTACTTC. The variable domain in full, completed from reference TRBV30 and TRBJ2-7, reads SQTIHQWPATLVQPVGSPLSLECTVEGTSNPNLYWYRQAAGRGLQLLFYSVGIGQISSEVPQNLSASRPQDRQFILSSKKLLLSDSGFYLCAWSPPGGTYEQYFGPGTRLTVT.

The CDR3 DNA sequence: TGTGCCAGCAGCTTAGCGCCGGGGGAAGATACGCAGTATTTT. Protein: CASSLAPGEDTQYF. The V and J genes are TRBV7-6 and TRBJ2-3; TRBD2 is a possible D gene (6 bases). The V and J ends lost 0 bases and 5 bases respectively, with 9 bases between them. The germline gives CDR1 SGHVS, CDR2 FNYEAQ. The CDR3 is made up of 14 amino acids. Based on the CDR3 plus reference TRBV7-6 and TRBJ2-3, the full variable domain is GAGVSQSPRYKVTKRGQDVALRCDPISGHVSLYWYRQALGQGPEFLTYFNYEAQQDKSGLPNDRFSAERPEGSISTLTIQRTEQRDSAMYRCASSLAPGEDTQYFGPGTRLTVL.

The V and J genes are TRBV19 and TRBJ2-7; tentatively, D is TRBD1 (6 bases). Deletions cut 5 bases from V and 3 bases from J, with 14 bases between. CDR3 length equals 14 residues. Germline V gene lookup returns CDR1 LNHDA and CDR2 SQIVND (reference sequence). CDR3 loop: CASSSGTLRYEQYF. The DNA of the CDR3 is TGTGCCAGTAGTTCCGGGACACTCCGCTACGAGCAGTACTTC.

This clonotype came up a few times. The rearrangement joins TRBV20-1 to TRBJ2-5, with D uncertain. V dropped 7 bases and J dropped 5 bases, with 8 bases sitting between them. This CDR3 has 10 residues. Germline V lookup: CDR1 DFQATT, CDR2 SNEGSKA (reference sequence). CDR3 DNA: TGCAGTGTCCCCCGGGAGACCCAGTACTTC. Amino acids: CSVPRETQYF.

This clonotype was counted only a few times. This chain uses TRBV21-1 with TRBJ2-1; the D call of TRBD2 is as the table states it, not checked on the DNA. TRBV21-1 is flagged as a pseudogene. The CDR3 totals 17 residues. CDR3 loop: CASSKALTSGKNNEQFF. CDR3 in DNA: TGTGCCAGCAGCAAAGCCCTAACTAGCGGAAAGAACAATGAGCAGTTCTTC.

This clonotype was observed many times. V and J are TRBV6-5 and TRBJ1-6; possible D gene TRBD1, 6 bases. V lost 4 bases and J lost 8, with 18 bases in between. The CDR3 loop spans 16 amino acids. The germline V gene has CDR1 MNHEY and CDR2 SVGAGI. The CDR3 spells CASSLDSPGSDSPLHF. CDR3 in DNA: TGTGCCAGCAGTTTGGACAGCCCGGGGTCCGATTCACCCCTCCACTTT.

A few counts support this clonotype. J is TRBJ2-2 and V is TRBV13; maybe TRBD1 (6 bases). The germline V and J ends were trimmed by 8 bases and 4 bases, with 17 bases remaining between them. This CDR3 comprises 15 residues. CDR1 and CDR2 from the germline V gene are PRHDT and FYEKMQ (reference sequence). CDR3 in amino acids: CASQAWGRGTGELFF. The CDR3 coding sequence is TGTGCCAGCCAGGCGTGGGGGCGAGGCACCGGGGAGCTGTTTTTT.

The V and J genes are TRBV3-1 and TRBJ1-5, with unresolved D. The CDR3 sequence is 15 residues long. Germline V CDR1 and CDR2: LGHDT, YNNKEL (reference sequence). With 1 base removed from V and 2 bases from J, the gap between germline ends came to 9 bases. CDR3 nucleotides: TGTGCCAGCAGCCAAGGTCGAGGGCGCAATCAGCCCCAGCATTTT. Translated: CASSQGRGRNQPQHF.

This clonotype was seen only a few times. The rearrangement links TRBV9 to TRBJ2-3, with 8 positions matching TRBD1. Germline V gives CDR1 SGDLS, CDR2 YYNGEE. Germline trimming cut 10 bases from V and 4 bases from J; bases unmatched to any gene: 8. CDR3 length: 13 amino acids. CDR3 residues: CAGRTGKPDTQYF. As DNA, the CDR3 is TGTGCCGGAAGGACAGGGAAGCCAGATACGCAGTATTTT.

The rearrangement joins TRBV29-1 to TRBJ1-1, with TRBD1 as a possible D gene (6 bases). Looked up from germline, CDR1 is SQVTM and CDR2 is ANQGSEA. V lost 3 bases and J 4 bases, leaving 9 bases between the germline ends. The CDR3 contains 12 residues. The CDR3 loop reads CSVEKGGTEAFF. The CDR3 region has the DNA TGCAGCGTTGAGAAGGGGGGCACTGAAGCTTTCTTT.

Ten or more counts support this clonotype. The chain combines TRBV9 with TRBJ2-3; D is unclear. Between the trimmed V and J ends, which lost 5 bases and 2 bases, there was a span of 3 bases. Germline V gene sequence: CDR1 SGDLS, CDR2 YYNGEE. The CDR3 is 11 amino acids. The CDR3 DNA follows: TGTGCCAGCAGTTACACAGATACGCAGTATTTT. Its protein product is CASSYTDTQYF.

V usage is TRBV20-1 and J usage is TRBJ2-7; no firm D call. Trimming took 0 bases from V and 0 from J, leaving 12 bases between them. Germline-derived CDR1 and CDR2 are DFQATT and SNEGSKA (reference sequence). The CDR3 length is 15 residues. In DNA form, the CDR3 reads TGCAGTGCTAGAGATCTTGGCAGAAGCTCCTACGAGCAGTACTTC. This codes for CSARDLGRSSYEQYF.

The chain joins TRBV20-1 to TRBJ1-1; no clear D. The V end was cut by 8 bases, the J end by 1 base, with 14 bases between. The CDR3 covers 13 residues. Looked up from germline, CDR1 is DFQATT and CDR2 is SNEGSKA (reference sequence). The CDR3 spells CSISGRENTEAFF. In DNA form, the CDR3 reads TGCAGTATTTCGGGGAGGGAGAACACTGAAGCTTTCTTT.

The sample holds a few counts of this clonotype. J is TRBJ1-3 and V is TRBV10-3, with D hard to call. Germline V gene lookup returns CDR1 ENHRY and CDR2 SYGVKD. The CDR3 is made up of 15 amino acids. V lost 3 bases and J 4 bases, leaving 13 bases between the germline ends. This CDR3 reads CAISESGRIGNTIYF. In DNA, the CDR3 is TGTGCCATCAGTGAATCGGGTAGAATCGGAAACACCATATATTTT.

The chain recombines TRBV15 with TRBJ2-7; 7 bases are a match to TRBD2. This CDR3 is built from 17 residues. Germline V CDR1 and CDR2: LNHNV, YYDKDF (reference sequence). With 0 bases clipped from V and 5 bases from J, the junction kept 13 bases outside the gene matches. In DNA form, the CDR3 reads TGTGCCACCAGCAGAGATTTCCCGGGACTATCTGTCAACGAGCAGTACTTC. Translation: CATSRDFPGLSVNEQYF.

This chain links TRBV3-1 with TRBJ2-7; D remains ambiguous. This CDR3 spans 14 amino acids. The germline gives CDR1 LGHDT, CDR2 YNNKEL (reference sequence). Trimming cost V 0 bases and J 2 bases, with 8 bases left between them. CDR3 sequence (DNA): TGTGCCAGCAGCCAAGAAGGGCAGACCTACGAGCAGTACTTC. It codes for CASSQEGQTYEQYF.

The chain combines TRBV3-1 with TRBJ2-5; 14 bases fit TRBD2. V trimming: 5 bases; J trimming: 1 base; junction bases outside the gene matches: 18. CDR1 is LGHDT and CDR2 is YNNKEL in the germline V gene (reference sequence). The CDR3 is made up of 21 amino acids. As DNA, the CDR3 is TGTGCCAGCAGCTTTACTCCCGGGACTAGCGGGAGCGGAGGGGTCCAAGAGACCCAGTACTTC. It specifies CASSFTPGTSGSGGVQETQYF.

This clonotype was observed a handful of times. The chain links TRBV11-3 to TRBJ2-7, with D perhaps matching TRBD1 or TRBD2 (5 bases each). With 2 bases removed from V and 6 bases from J, the gap between germline ends came to 20 bases. Looked up from germline, CDR1 is SGHNT and CDR2 is YENEEA. The CDR3 length is 16 residues. This CDR3 is CASSLCLGDPSTEQYF. In nucleotides, the CDR3 is TGTGCCAGCAGCTTATGCTTAGGGGACCCCAGTACCGAGCAGTACTTC. Based on the CDR3 plus reference TRBV11-3 and TRBJ2-7, the full variable domain is EAGVVQSPRYKIIEKKQPVAFWCNPISGHNTLYWYLQNLGQGPELLIRYENEEAVDDSQLPKDRFSAERLKGVDSTLKIQPAELGDSAVYLCASSLCLGDPSTEQYFGPGTRLTVT.

This clonotype was recorded many times. The rearrangement joins TRBV6-2 or TRBV6-3 to TRBJ2-1; no clear D. Germline CDR1 and CDR2: MNHEY and SVGEGT. Trimming left V 4 bases short and J 0 bases short, with 4 bases between. The CDR3 is 13 amino acids. In DNA form, the CDR3 reads TGTGCCAGCAGTTCCAGCTCCTACAATGAGCAGTTCTTC. This codes for CASSSSSYNEQFF.

This chain links TRBV28 with TRBJ2-1; possibly TRBD1 for D (5 bases). The CDR3 extends over 14 amino acids. V shed 5 bases and J shed 2 bases, with 10 bases lying between them. Germline values: CDR1 MDHEN, CDR2 SYDVKM. The CDR3 loop is CASSPLTAYNEQFF. In DNA, the CDR3 is TGTGCCAGCAGTCCCCTGACAGCCTACAATGAGCAGTTCTTC.

The chain is built from TRBV4-3 and TRBJ2-2; D gene unclear. Trimming took 4 bases from V and 4 from J, leaving 16 bases between them. Looked up from germline, CDR1 is LGHNA and CDR2 is YSLEER. The CDR3 has 16 residues. CDR3 sequence reads: CASSRSIEFVTGELFF. Written as DNA, the CDR3 is TGCGCCAGCAGCCGGTCCATCGAGTTTGTCACCGGGGAGCTGTTTTTT.

This clonotype was observed at least ten times. The chain combines TRBV7-2 with TRBJ2-6; perhaps TRBD1 as D (6 bases). Germline V gives CDR1 SGHTA, CDR2 FQGNSA. CDR3 length: 15 amino acids. Trimming took off 2 bases at V and 2 bases at J, with 7 bases between the two ends. The CDR3 sequence is CASSLKGAGANVLTF. CDR3 nucleotide sequence: TGTGCCAGCAGCTTAAAGGGGGCTGGGGCCAACGTCCTGACTTTC.